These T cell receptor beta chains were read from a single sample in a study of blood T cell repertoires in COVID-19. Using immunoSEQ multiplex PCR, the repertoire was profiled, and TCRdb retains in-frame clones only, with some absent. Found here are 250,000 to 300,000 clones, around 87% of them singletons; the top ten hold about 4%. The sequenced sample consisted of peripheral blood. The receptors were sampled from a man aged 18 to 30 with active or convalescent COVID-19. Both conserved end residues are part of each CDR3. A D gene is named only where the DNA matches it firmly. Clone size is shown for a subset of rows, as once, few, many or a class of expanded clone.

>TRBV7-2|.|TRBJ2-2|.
TGTGCCAGCAGCCCACAAAACACCGGGGAGCTGTTTTTT
CASSPQNTGELFF
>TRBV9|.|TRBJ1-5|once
TGTGCCAGCAGCGTAGGTTCAGGGCTGCGGCAGCCCCAGCATTTT
CASSVGSGLRQPQHF
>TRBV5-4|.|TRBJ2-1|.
TGTGCCAGCAGCTTGAATGAGGTACACAATGAGCAGTTCTTC
CASSLNEVHNEQFF
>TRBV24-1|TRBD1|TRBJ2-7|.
TGTGCCACCAGTGATGAGCCGGGACAGGGGATGGGCGAGCAGTACTTC
CATSDEPGQGMGEQYF
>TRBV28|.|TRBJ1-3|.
TGTGCCAGCAGCCCGGGGGACTCTGGAAACACCATATATTTT
CASSPGDSGNTIYF
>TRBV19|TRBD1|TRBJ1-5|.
TGTGCCAGTAGTATAGTAGGGACAGGGGCCGGACAGCCCCAGCATTTT
CASSIVGTGAGQPQHF
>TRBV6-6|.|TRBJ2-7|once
TGTGCCAGCAGTTACTTTGCAGGAGGCGAGCAGTACTTC
CASSYFAGGEQYF
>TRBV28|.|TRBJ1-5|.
TGTGCCAGCAGTTCAGGCGTAATTCAGCCCCAGCATTTT
CASSSGVIQPQHF
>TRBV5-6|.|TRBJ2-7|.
TGTGCCAGCAGCAAGCTAGACAGGACAGTCTACGAGCAGTACTTC
CASSKLDRTVYEQYF
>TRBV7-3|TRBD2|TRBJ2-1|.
TGTGCCAGCAGCCCAACTAGCGGGGGGGCGGATGAGCAGTTCTTC
CASSPTSGGADEQFF
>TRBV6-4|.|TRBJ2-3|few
TGTGCCAGCAGTGAAGGGGCTGAAGATACGCAGTATTTT
CASSEGAEDTQYF
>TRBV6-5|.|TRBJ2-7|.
TGTGCCAGCAGGGTCCTGAGCGTCTCCTACGAGCAGTACTTC
CASRVLSVSYEQYF
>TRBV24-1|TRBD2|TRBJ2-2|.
TGTGCCACCAGTGTCGGTCGGACTAGCGGGTTCACCGGGGAGCTGTTTTTT
CATSVGRTSGFTGELFF
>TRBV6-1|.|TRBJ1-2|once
TGTGCCAGCAGTGATACAGGGTATGGCTACACCTTC
CASSDTGYGYTF
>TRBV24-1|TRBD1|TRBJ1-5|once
TGTGCCACCAGTGATGGGACAGGGCTGGGCAATCAGCCCCAGCATTTT
CATSDGTGLGNQPQHF
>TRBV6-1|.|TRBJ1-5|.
TGTGCCAGCAGTGAAGCTTTATTCGGGGATCGGGTACAGCCCCAGCATTTT
CASSEALFGDRVQPQHF
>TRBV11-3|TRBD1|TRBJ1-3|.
TGTGCCAGCAGCCTACAGGGGCACACCATATATTTT
CASSLQGHTIYF
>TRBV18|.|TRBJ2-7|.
TGTGCCAGCTCACCGGGCGGGGTTGGTTCTAGGCAGTACTTC
CASSPGGVGSRQYF
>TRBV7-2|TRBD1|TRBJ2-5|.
TGTGCCAGCACCTGGGGGCAGGGGGAGTTCGAGACCCAGTACTTC
CASTWGQGEFETQYF
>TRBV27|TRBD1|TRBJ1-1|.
TGTGCCAGCAGTTTATCGAACAGGGGGTGGGCTTTCTTT
CASSLSNRGWAFF
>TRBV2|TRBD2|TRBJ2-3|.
TGTGCCAGCGGGACTAGCGGGAGTAGCACAGATACGCAGTATTTT
CASGTSGSSTDTQYF
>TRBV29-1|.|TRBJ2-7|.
TGCAGCGTCGTGGGGGGAACTTCTTACTACGAGCAGTACTTC
CSVVGGTSYYEQYF
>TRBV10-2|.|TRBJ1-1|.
TGCGCCAGCAATAACGGTGGTAAAGCTTTCTTT
CASNNGGKAFF
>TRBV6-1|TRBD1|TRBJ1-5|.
TGTGCCAGCAGTGAAGGAGGACAGGGAGTTAGTCAGCCCCAGCATTTT
CASSEGGQGVSQPQHF
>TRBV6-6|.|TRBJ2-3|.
TGTGCCAGCAGTTACCAAGATACGCAGTATTTT
CASSYQDTQYF
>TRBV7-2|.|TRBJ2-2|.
TGTGCCAGCAGCTTAGACAGCTCCCGGGAGCTGTTTTTT
CASSLDSSRELFF
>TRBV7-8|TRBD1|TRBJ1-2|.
TGTGCCAGCAGCGTAGGGACAGCTAGCCGCTATGGCTACACCTTC
CASSVGTASRYGYTF
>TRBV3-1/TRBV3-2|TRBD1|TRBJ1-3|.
TGTGCCAGCAGCCAAGGACAGGGGGGATACACCATATATTTT
CASSQGQGGYTIYF
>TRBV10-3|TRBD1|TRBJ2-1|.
TGTGCCACCGGGACAGGGTATGAGCAGTTCTTC
CATGTGYEQFF
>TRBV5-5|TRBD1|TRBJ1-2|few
TGTGCCAGCAGCTTGTCCGGGACAGATAACTATGGCTACACCTTC
CASSLSGTDNYGYTF
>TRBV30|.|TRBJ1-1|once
TGTGCCTGGTCACTACTTCCTGAAGCTTTCTTT
CAWSLLPEAFF
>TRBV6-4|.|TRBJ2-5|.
TGTGCCAGCAGTGCCGGGACTTTTGATGGGGCCCAGTACTTC
CASSAGTFDGAQYF
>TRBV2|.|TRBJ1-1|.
TGTGCCAGCAGTGGAATTTATAAACCTTACCGAGGGCGTGTGAGTTACACTGAAGCTTTCTTT
CASSGIYKPYRGRVSYTEAFF
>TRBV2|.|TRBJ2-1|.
TGTGCCAGCACTGCGGGAACCTACAATGAGCAGTTCTTC
CASTAGTYNEQFF
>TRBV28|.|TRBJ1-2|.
TGTGCCAGCAGTGTGGACACTAACTATGGCTACACCTTC
CASSVDTNYGYTF
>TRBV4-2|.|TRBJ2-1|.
TGTGCCAGCAGCCAAGATAGGGGAGCGGGCTACAATGAGCAGTTCTTC
CASSQDRGAGYNEQFF
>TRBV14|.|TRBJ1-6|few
TGTGCCAGCAGGCCTACGACAGCAAATTCACCCCTCCACTTT
CASRPTTANSPLHF
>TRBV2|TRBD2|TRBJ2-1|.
TGTGCCAGCAAGATAGCGGGGGACAATGAGCAGTTCTTC
CASKIAGDNEQFF
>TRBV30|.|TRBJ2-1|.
TGTGCCTCCTTAGGCGGGTCCAATGAGCAGTTCTTC
CASLGGSNEQFF
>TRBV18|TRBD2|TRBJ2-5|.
TGTGCCAGCTCACCCTGGGGGGGTCGTGAGACCCAGTACTTC
CASSPWGGRETQYF